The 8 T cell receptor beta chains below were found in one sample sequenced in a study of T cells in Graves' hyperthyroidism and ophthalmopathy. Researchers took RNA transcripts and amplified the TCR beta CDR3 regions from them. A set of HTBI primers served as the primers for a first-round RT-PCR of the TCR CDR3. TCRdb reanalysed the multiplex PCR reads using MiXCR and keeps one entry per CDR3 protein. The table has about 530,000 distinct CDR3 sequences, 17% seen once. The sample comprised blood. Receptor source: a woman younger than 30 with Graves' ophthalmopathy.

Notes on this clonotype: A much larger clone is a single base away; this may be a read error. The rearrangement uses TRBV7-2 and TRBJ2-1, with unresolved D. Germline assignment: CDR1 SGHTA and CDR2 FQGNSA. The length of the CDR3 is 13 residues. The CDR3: CAGSLVGSNEQFF. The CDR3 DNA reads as TGTGCCGGCAGCTTAGTAGGGTCCAATGAGCAGTTCTTC.

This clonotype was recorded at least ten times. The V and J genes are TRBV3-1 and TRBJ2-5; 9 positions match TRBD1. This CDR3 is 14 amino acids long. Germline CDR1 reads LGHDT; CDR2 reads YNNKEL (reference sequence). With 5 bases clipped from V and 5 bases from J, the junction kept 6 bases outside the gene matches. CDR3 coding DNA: TGTGCCAGCAGCTCCGGGACAGGGCACGAGACCCAGTACTTC. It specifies CASSSGTGHETQYF.

Here the CDR3 DNA reads TGCAGTGCCCCCGAAAGTCTAGCGGGGGGGATCTCCTACGAGCAGTACTTC. Its translation: CSAPESLAGGISYEQYF. The rearrangement joins TRBV20-1 to TRBJ2-7; 12 bases agree with TRBD2. Germline V gene data show CDR1 as DFQATT and CDR2 as SNEGSKA (reference sequence). The CDR3 loop spans 17 amino acids. V shed 6 bases, J shed 0 bases, and the junction held 12 bases outside the gene matches.

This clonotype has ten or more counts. For the CDR3, the DNA is TGTGCCAGCAGTTCCTCCGGGACTATGTTTAGTGAGCAGTTCTTC. Encoded protein: CASSSSGTMFSEQFF. The rearrangement links TRBV12-3 or TRBV12-4 to TRBJ2-1; 7 bases agree with TRBD2. The J segment lost 9 bases and the V segment lost 4 bases, leaving 12 bases of the junction unmatched. The CDR3 is 15 residues long.

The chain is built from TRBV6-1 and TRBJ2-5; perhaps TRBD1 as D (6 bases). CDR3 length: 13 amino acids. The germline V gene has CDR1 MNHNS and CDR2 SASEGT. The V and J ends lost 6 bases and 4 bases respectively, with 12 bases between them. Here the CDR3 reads CASSEQGPETQYF. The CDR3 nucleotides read TGTGCCAGCAGCGAGCAGGGGCCAGAGACCCAGTACTTC.

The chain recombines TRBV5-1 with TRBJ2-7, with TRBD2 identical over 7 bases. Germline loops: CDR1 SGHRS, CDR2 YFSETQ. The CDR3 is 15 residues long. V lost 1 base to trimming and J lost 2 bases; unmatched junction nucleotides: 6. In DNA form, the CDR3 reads TGCGCCAGCAGCTTGTTTCCTAGCGGTCCCTACGAGCAGTACTTC. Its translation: CASSLFPSGPYEQYF.

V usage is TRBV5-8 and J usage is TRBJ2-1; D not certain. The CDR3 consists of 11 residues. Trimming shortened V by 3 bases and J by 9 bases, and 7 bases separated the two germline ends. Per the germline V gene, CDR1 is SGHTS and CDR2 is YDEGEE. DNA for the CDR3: TGTGCCAGCAGCTCACTAAGTGAGCAGTTCTTC. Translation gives CASSSLSEQFF.

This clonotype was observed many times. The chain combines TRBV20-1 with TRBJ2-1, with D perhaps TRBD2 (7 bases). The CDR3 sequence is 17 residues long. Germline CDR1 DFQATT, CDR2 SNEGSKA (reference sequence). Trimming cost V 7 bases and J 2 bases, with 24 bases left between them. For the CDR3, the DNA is TGCAGTGTTTCGGACAGTCAGCGGGGTGGGGCCTACAATGAGCAGTTCTTC. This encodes CSVSDSQRGGAYNEQFF.